A selection of T cell receptor beta chains follows, all from one sample in a study of blood T cell repertoires in COVID-19. The repertoire was sequenced with immunoSEQ multiplex PCR; TCRdb's copy has only in-frame clones and lacks some. The data contain under 150,000 clones, 81% of them singletons. The source material was peripheral blood. These receptors were obtained from a human donor with acute or convalescent COVID-19. The donor label of this sample is uncertain. The CDR3 runs from the conserved cysteine through the conserved F or W. The order of the fields is D gene, V gene, clone size, J gene, CDR3 DNA, CDR3 protein. D genes are given only for firm matches. Size is omitted from some rows. Given values are once, few, many or a class for expanded clones.

>TRBD2|TRBV10-3|few|TRBJ2-3
TGTGCCATCACCCAGACTAGCGGGGGGCCAGATACGCAGTATTTT
CAITQTSGGPDTQYF
>NA|TRBV10-1|NA|TRBJ2-5
TGCGCCAGCAGTGAGTGGTCAGGCCTTCGGGGAGGAGAGACCCAGTACTTC
CASSEWSGLRGGETQYF
>TRBD2|TRBV19|NA|TRBJ2-2
TGTGCCAGTAGTCCCGGACTAGCGGGGACCGGGGAGCTGTTTTTT
CASSPGLAGTGELFF
>NA|TRBV2|NA|TRBJ1-2
TGTGCCAGCAGTGTTCTTTTCGGCGGCTATGGCTACACCTTC
CASSVLFGGYGYTF
>NA|TRBV11-3|NA|TRBJ2-7
TGTGCCAGCAGCTTAACTAGCCGCTACGAGCAGTACTTC
CASSLTSRYEQYF
>TRBD1|TRBV2|NA|TRBJ1-1
TGTGCCAGCAGTTATCTACAGGGGCCGTCTGAAGCTTTCTTT
CASSYLQGPSEAFF
>TRBD1|TRBV9|NA|TRBJ1-2
TGTGCCAGCAGCATAGGAGCCGGGACAGGGGGCGCAGGGGGTTCTGGCTACACCTTC
CASSIGAGTGGAGGSGYTF
>TRBD2|TRBV19|NA|TRBJ2-7
TGTGCCAGTAGAGGCGGGGGGGCCCGCGAGCAGTACTTC
CASRGGGAREQYF
>NA|TRBV9|NA|TRBJ1-5
TGTGCCAGCAGCCCGCGTGAGGGCAATCAGCCCCAGCATTTT
CASSPREGNQPQHF
>NA|TRBV30|NA|TRBJ2-2
TGTGCCTGGAGTGTTTGGCAGGCTCCCGGGGAGCTGTTTTTT
CAWSVWQAPGELFF
>TRBD2|TRBV9|NA|TRBJ2-5
TGTGCCAGCAGCTCAGTAGCGGGGGGAAAAGAGACCCAGTACTTC
CASSSVAGGKETQYF
>NA|TRBV7-2|NA|TRBJ1-5
TGTGCCAGCAGCTTATGGGGAGATCAGCCCCAGCATTTT
CASSLWGDQPQHF
>TRBD1|TRBV9|NA|TRBJ2-3
TGTGCCAGCAGCGTTCGACAGGGTAGCACAGATACGCAGTATTTT
CASSVRQGSTDTQYF
>NA|TRBV3-1/TRBV3-2|NA|TRBJ1-3
TGTGCCAGCAGCCAGACAGTCTCTGGAAACACCATATATTTT
CASSQTVSGNTIYF
>NA|TRBV19|few|TRBJ2-7
TGTGCCAGTAGTGACGATGGGGGCGCATCCTACGAGCAGTACTTC
CASSDDGGASYEQYF
>NA|TRBV21-1|NA|TRBJ2-3
TGTGCCAGCAGCTCCCAGGGGCGGGGGGGCACAGATACGCAGTATTTT
CASSSQGRGGTDTQYF
>NA|TRBV15|few|TRBJ1-3
TGTGCCACCAGCAGAGATCGGGAGAGCTCTGGAAACACCATATATTTT
CATSRDRESSGNTIYF
>NA|TRBV2|NA|TRBJ1-3
TGTGCCAGCAGTGTGGGGGGGTCCCCTGGAAACACCATATATTTT
CASSVGGSPGNTIYF
>TRBD1|TRBV5-1|NA|TRBJ1-6
TGCGCCAGCAGCCTCAGACAGGGCACCTCCTATAATTCACCCCTCCACTTT
CASSLRQGTSYNSPLHF
>TRBD1|TRBV7-6|NA|TRBJ1-2
TGTGCCAGCAGCTTAGGACAGGGATTCTATGGCTACACCTTC
CASSLGQGFYGYTF
>TRBD1|TRBV29-1|NA|TRBJ1-2
TGCAGCGTTGCCCGGACAGGGGCGCGCTATGGCTACACCTTC
CSVARTGARYGYTF
>NA|TRBV9|NA|TRBJ2-1
TGTGCCAGCAGCGTAGACTCTTACTCCTACAATGAGCAGTTCTTC
CASSVDSYSYNEQFF
>TRBD1|TRBV27|NA|TRBJ1-2
TGTGCCAGCAGTTCAGGGGGTCTCCCCTATGGCTACACCTTC
CASSSGGLPYGYTF
>NA|TRBV27|few|TRBJ1-5
TGTGCCAGCAGTTTATCGCTTAGAGGGAATAGCAATCAGCCCCAGCATTTT
CASSLSLRGNSNQPQHF
>TRBD2|TRBV7-6|NA|TRBJ2-2
TGTGCCAGCAGCTTAGGGGCGGGGGGGCCCGGCACCGGGGAGCTGTTTTTT
CASSLGAGGPGTGELFF
>TRBD1|TRBV6-5|once|TRBJ1-6
TGTGCCAGCAGATCCGGGACAGGGGTTTCACCCCTCCACTTT
CASRSGTGVSPLHF
>NA|TRBV5-8|NA|TRBJ1-1
TGTGCCAGCAGCCCTAGTACTGAAGCTTTCTTT
CASSPSTEAFF
>TRBD1|TRBV7-6|NA|TRBJ1-2
TGTGCCAGCAGCCCTGAGACAGGGGTAAACTATGGCTACACCTTC
CASSPETGVNYGYTF
>TRBD1|TRBV2|NA|TRBJ2-1
TGTGCCAGCAGAGGGACAGGGCCCAACTACAATGAGCAGTTCTTC
CASRGTGPNYNEQFF
>NA|TRBV18|NA|TRBJ1-5
TGTGCCAGCTCACCACCTATGGCCCCTGGGCCCCAGCATTTT
CASSPPMAPGPQHF
>NA|TRBV6-6|NA|TRBJ1-1
TGTGCCAGCAGTTGGACTCTCCCTAGGGACACTGAAGCTTTCTTT
CASSWTLPRDTEAFF
>TRBD1|TRBV10-3|NA|TRBJ1-2
TGTGCCATCAGTGAGGGGGGACAGTTCTCGGGCTACACCTTC
CAISEGGQFSGYTF
>NA|TRBV10-3|NA|TRBJ1-6
TGTGCCATCGGGGGGACGGGGGATTCACCCCTCCACTTT
CAIGGTGDSPLHF
>NA|TRBV18|NA|TRBJ1-5
TGTGCCAGCTCACCACTCGAGGGAATAGACAATCAGCCCCAGCATTTT
CASSPLEGIDNQPQHF
>NA|TRBV10-1|NA|TRBJ1-3
TGCGCCAGCAGTGACCCCAGACAGGCCCGCTCTGGAAACACCATATATTTT
CASSDPRQARSGNTIYF
>NA|TRBV11-3|NA|TRBJ2-2
TGTGCCAGCAGCTTAGGGGGGGCCGGGGAGCTGTTTTTT
CASSLGGAGELFF
>NA|TRBV12-3/TRBV12-4|NA|TRBJ2-3
TGTGCCAGCAGTTTATCGGATACGCAGTATTTT
CASSLSDTQYF
>TRBD1|TRBV12-3/TRBV12-4|NA|TRBJ1-5
TGTGCCAGCAGTTGGGACAGGGGACAGCCCCAGCATTTT
CASSWDRGQPQHF
>TRBD1|TRBV19|NA|TRBJ2-7
TGTGCCAGTAGTATTGGGACAGGGGGCAACGAGCAGTACTTC
CASSIGTGGNEQYF
>NA|TRBV3-1/TRBV3-2|NA|TRBJ1-2
TGTGCCAGCAGCCCGTTTCTCGGGCGTCGGGAATATGGCTACACCTTC
CASSPFLGRREYGYTF
>NA|TRBV7-8|NA|TRBJ1-3
TGTGCCAGCAGCCTTTCGGCTGGAAACACCATATATTTT
CASSLSAGNTIYF
>TRBD1|TRBV4-1|NA|TRBJ2-5
TGCGCCAGCAGCCAAGAGGGGGGCCCGGGACAGGGACACCAAGAGACCCAGTACTTC
CASSQEGGPGQGHQETQYF
>NA|TRBV5-6|few|TRBJ2-3
TGTGCCAGCAGCCTGCCTACGACAGGCCCAGGAGATACGCAGTATTTT
CASSLPTTGPGDTQYF
>TRBD1|TRBV27|many|TRBJ1-1
TGTGCCACCCACGGGCCACGGGACAGGGGTAGATTCACTGAAGCTTTCTTT
CATHGPRDRGRFTEAFF
>TRBD2|TRBV19|few|TRBJ2-1
TGTGCCAGTAGCGTGGGATCGGGGGGGTACAATGAGCAGTTCTTC
CASSVGSGGYNEQFF
>TRBD1|TRBV16|NA|TRBJ1-5
TGTGCCAGCAGCCAATTGGTCAGGGGGAGCAATCAGCCCCAGCATTTT
CASSQLVRGSNQPQHF
>NA|TRBV2|NA|TRBJ2-2
TGTGCCAGCAGAACCGACAGGAACACCGGGGAGCTGTTTTTT
CASRTDRNTGELFF
>NA|TRBV5-4|NA|TRBJ1-4
TGTGCCAGCAGCACGACAGCGAACCAGGAAAAACTGTTTTTT
CASSTTANQEKLFF
>NA|TRBV7-9|once|TRBJ1-2
TGTGCCAGCAGCCCGGGACAATTTAACTATGGCTACACCTTC
CASSPGQFNYGYTF
>NA|TRBV3-1/TRBV3-2|NA|TRBJ1-6
TGTGCCAGCAGCCTAACGAGTGATAATTCACCCCTCCACTTT
CASSLTSDNSPLHF
>NA|TRBV12-2|NA|TRBJ2-5
TGTGCAAGTCGCTTAAGGGGCAGCAGGGAGACCCAGTACTTC
CASRLRGSRETQYF
>NA|TRBV4-2|NA|TRBJ1-2
TGTGCCAGCAGCCAAGAATCGACAGGAGGATATGGCTACACCTTC
CASSQESTGGYGYTF
>NA|TRBV30|NA|TRBJ1-5
TGTGCCTGGCAAACAGGGTTAAATCAGCCCCAGCATTTT
CAWQTGLNQPQHF
>NA|TRBV2|NA|TRBJ2-3
TGTGCCAGCAGTTACACGGGAGATACGCAGTATTTT
CASSYTGDTQYF
>NA|TRBV19|NA|TRBJ1-4
TGTGCCAGTAGTATAGTCCTGTCGGATGAAAAACTGTTTTTT
CASSIVLSDEKLFF
>NA|TRBV7-9|few|TRBJ1-1
TGTGCCAGCAGCTTCCTCTCCAACACTGAAGCTTTCTTT
CASSFLSNTEAFF